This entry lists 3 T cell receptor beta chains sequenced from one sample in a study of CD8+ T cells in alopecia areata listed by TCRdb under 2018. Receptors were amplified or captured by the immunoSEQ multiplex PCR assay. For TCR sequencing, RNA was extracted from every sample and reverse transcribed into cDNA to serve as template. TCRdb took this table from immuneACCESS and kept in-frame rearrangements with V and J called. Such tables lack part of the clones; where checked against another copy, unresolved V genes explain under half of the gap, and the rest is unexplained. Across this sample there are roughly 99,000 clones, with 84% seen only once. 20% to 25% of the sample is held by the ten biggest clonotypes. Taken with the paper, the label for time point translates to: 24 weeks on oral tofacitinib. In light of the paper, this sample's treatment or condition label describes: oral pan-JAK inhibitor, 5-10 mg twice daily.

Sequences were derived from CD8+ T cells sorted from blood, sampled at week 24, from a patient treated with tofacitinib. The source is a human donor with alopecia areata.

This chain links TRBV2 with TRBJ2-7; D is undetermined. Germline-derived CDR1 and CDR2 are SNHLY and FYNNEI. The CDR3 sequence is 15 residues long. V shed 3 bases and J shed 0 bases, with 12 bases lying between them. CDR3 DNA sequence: TGTGCCAGCAGTGATGACTTACTAAGCTCCTACGAGCAGTACTTC. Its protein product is CASSDDLLSSYEQYF.

CDR3 bases: TGCGCCAGCAGCCCCCGGGGGGCCAATGAGCAGTTCTTC. Its translation: CASSPRGANEQFF. V gene TRBV4-1 combines with J gene TRBJ2-1; the D gene is possibly TRBD2 (7 bases). The CDR3 sequence is 13 residues long. V was clipped by 4 bases and J by 6 bases, with 10 bases between them. The germline V gene has CDR1 MGHRA and CDR2 YSYEKL.

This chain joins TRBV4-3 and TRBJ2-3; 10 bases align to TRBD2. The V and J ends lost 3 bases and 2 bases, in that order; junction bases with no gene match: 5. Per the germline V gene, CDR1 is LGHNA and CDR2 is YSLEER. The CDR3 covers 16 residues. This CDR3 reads CASSQDSGGLTDTQYF. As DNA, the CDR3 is TGCGCCAGCAGCCAGGATAGCGGGGGGCTCACAGATACGCAGTATTTT.